This T cell receptor (beta chain) was recovered during a study of blood T cell repertoires in COVID-19. Study at large: Donors in the United States, Italy and Spain gave samples during acute or convalescent COVID-19. Sources were T cells, B-cell-depleted T cells, or PBMCs; the material itself was cDNA or gDNA.

Per the original methods: Reference gene primer amplification gave nucleated cell count estimates. Sequencing was performed with immunoSEQ multiplex PCR; in TCRdb, only in-frame clones are kept and a portion is missing. V and J calls and clone size are given by that table; D and trimming were obtained from the DNA. Of about 150,000 clones in the sample, 84% were seen once. The CDR3 has 13 residues. Germline CDR1 and CDR2: SGHNT and YYREEE (reference sequence). Trimming cost V 2 bases and J 8 bases; bases outside gene matches: 4. The Seattle site enrolled patients during active infection and followed them longitudinally.

This receptor was identified in a woman of 80 years or more with COVID-19, enrolled during active disease. Specimen: peripheral blood. The chain is built from TRBV5-4 and TRBJ2-1; 7 bases fit TRBD2. DNA for the CDR3: TGTGCCAGCAGCTTCCGACTAGCTGATGAGCAGTTCTTC. Its translation is CASSFRLADEQFF.